The table lists the clone carrying this T cell receptor (beta chain) with a count of one. Its antigen is unknown. Assay: immunoSEQ multiplex PCR; the TCRdb copy retains only in-frame clones and omits some. This table has roughly 13,000 clones, about nine tenths appearing once. These data are taken from a study of STAT3 mutations in large granular lymphocyte leukemia. Across the study: Roughly half of the longitudinally sequenced T-LGLL patients carried detectable canonical activating STAT3 mutations. Study results and caveats: Persisting codominant clonotypes may have hidden a small pathogenic clone. Every T-cell large granular lymphocyte leukemia patient had at least one immunodominant TCR beta clonotype. In several patients, dominant TCR clone burden exceeded STAT3 mutant burden, suggesting STAT3 mutation arose secondarily.

From germline, CDR1 is MNHEY and CDR2 SVGAGI. Trimming shortened V by 3 bases and J by 0 bases, and 5 bases separated the two germline ends. The CDR3 extends over 13 amino acids. The chain joins TRBV6-5 to TRBJ2-5; D call uncertain. The source of this sequence is a middle-aged man with T-cell large granular lymphocyte leukemia. Some clones in this sample may be carry-over from other donors' samples. The sequencing input was peripheral blood mononuclear cells. The CDR3: CASSYEDQETQYF. The CDR3 nucleotides are TGTGCCAGCAGTTATGAAGACCAAGAGACCCAGTACTTC.